One T cell receptor (beta chain) is described in this entry. The data stem from a study of shared clonotypes between healthy human individuals. It was at deep level that the assay was run. Unsorted PBMCs provided DNA that was sequenced on ten immunoSEQ deep assay plates. The data were produced by immunoSEQ multiplex PCR, yet TCRdb's version contains in-frame clones alone and is incomplete. This table holds approximately 470,000 clones, roughly 80% found once. Recent vaccinations or acute infections were absent in the healthy HIV-negative adult donors. The unsorted samples took some 90 million PBMCs to get genomic DNA. Germline CDR1 reads KGHSH; CDR2 reads LQKENI. V was pared by 5 bases and J by 2 bases, with 8 bases between. The CDR3 is 13 amino acids.

This receptor was taken from a woman aged 40 to 50 in good health. Some clones in this sample may be carry-over from other donors' samples. The V call is TRBV18, the J call TRBJ2-3; D is possibly TRBD2 (5 bases). Source material: PBMCs. The CDR3 region has the DNA TGTGCCAGCTCAGGGGAGCTCACAGATACGCAGTATTTT. Protein: CASSGELTDTQYF.